Presented here are 3 T cell receptor beta chains from one specimen sequenced in a study of shared clonotypes between healthy human individuals. TCRdb's table, derived via immunoSEQ multiplex PCR, lists solely in-frame clones and lacks some. This table has fewer than 2.5 million clones, under 95% appearing once. The source material was naive CD4+ T cells from PBMCs. Subset defined: CD45RA+ positively selected. The receptor set was obtained from a man aged 18 to 30 in good health. Some clones in this sample may be carry-over from other donors' samples.

This clone was recorded a few times. The chain has TRBV19 and TRBJ1-5; 8 bases line up with TRBD1. The CDR3 is 15 residues long. The germline gives CDR1 LNHDA, CDR2 SQIVND (reference sequence). After removal of 5 bases from V and 2 bases from J, the junction contained 5 bases not matched to a gene. CDR3 nucleotides: TGTGCCAGTAGTCTCCGGGACAGGCGCAATCAGCCCCAGCATTTT. It translates to CASSLRDRRNQPQHF.

This clone showed up just a few times. The CDR3 loop reads CASRDPRGVTEAFF. In DNA form, the CDR3 reads TGTGCCAGTAGGGATCCGAGGGGGGTCACTGAAGCTTTCTTT. The chain recombines TRBV19 with TRBJ1-1, with TRBD1 as a possible D gene (6 bases). This CDR3 spans 14 amino acids. Trimming removed 6 bases at V and 4 bases at J, with 15 bases between. Germline lookup yields CDR1 LNHDA and CDR2 SQIVND (reference sequence).

This chain links TRBV2 with TRBJ2-5; D not resolved. This CDR3 contains 11 residues. The germline V gene has CDR1 SNHLY and CDR2 FYNNEI. Trimming cost V 2 bases and J 7 bases, with 5 bases left between them. The CDR3 sequence is CASSEPGTQYF. The CDR3 DNA reads TGTGCCAGCAGTGAACCAGGGACCCAGTACTTC. The whole variable domain, filled in from reference TRBV2 and TRBJ2-5, reads EPEVTQTPSHQVTQMGQEVILRCVPISNHLYFYWYRQILGQKVEFLVSFYNNEISEKSEIFDDQFSVERPDGSNFTLKIRSTKLEDSAMYFCASSEPGTQYFGPGTRLLVL.